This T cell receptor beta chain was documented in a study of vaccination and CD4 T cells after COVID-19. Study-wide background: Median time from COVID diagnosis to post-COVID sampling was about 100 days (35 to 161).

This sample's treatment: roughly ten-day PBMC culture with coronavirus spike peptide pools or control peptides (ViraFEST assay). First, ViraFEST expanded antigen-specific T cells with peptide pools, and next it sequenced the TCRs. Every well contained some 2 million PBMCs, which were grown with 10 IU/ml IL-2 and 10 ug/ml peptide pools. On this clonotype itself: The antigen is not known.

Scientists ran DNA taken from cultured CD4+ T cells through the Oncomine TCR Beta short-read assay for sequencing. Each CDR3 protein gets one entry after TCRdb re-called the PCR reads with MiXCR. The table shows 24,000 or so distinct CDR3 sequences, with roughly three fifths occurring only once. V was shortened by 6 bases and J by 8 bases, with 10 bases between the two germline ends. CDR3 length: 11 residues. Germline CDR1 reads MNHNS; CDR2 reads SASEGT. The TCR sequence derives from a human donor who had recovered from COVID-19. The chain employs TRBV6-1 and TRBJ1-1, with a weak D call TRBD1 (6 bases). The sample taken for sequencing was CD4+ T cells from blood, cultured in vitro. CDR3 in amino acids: CASSLDREAFF. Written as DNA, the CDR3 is TGTGCCAGCAGCCTTGACAGGGAAGCTTTCTTT.